The rows below give T cell receptor beta chains drawn from one sample of a study of CD8 T cells in ankylosing spondylitis. TCRdb fed the 5' RACE reads into MiXCR, producing one record per CDR3 protein. The sample yields 250,000 to 350,000 distinct CDR3 sequences, 20% seen once. Sample: blood, either unsorted or a sorted T cell fraction (not recorded which). These receptor sequences come from a male donor with ankylosing spondylitis or in good health (not recorded which). The CDR3 runs from the conserved cysteine through the conserved F or W. The D gene is left open where the match is weak. Size is stated for part of the rows, as once, few or many counts, or as a class when the clone is expanded.

D gene: -; clone size: -; V gene: TRBV4-1; J gene: TRBJ2-5; CDR3 protein: CASSQEQMGSAAQETQYF; CDR3 DNA: TGCGCCAGCAGCCAAGAGCAAATGGGGTCAGCAGCGCAAGAGACCCAGTACTTC
D gene: -; clone size: -; V gene: TRBV12-3/TRBV12-4; J gene: TRBJ1-4; CDR3 protein: CASSLRPGDEKLFF; CDR3 DNA: TGTGCCAGCAGTTTACGCCCAGGGGACGAAAAACTGTTTTTT
D gene: TRBD1; clone size: many; V gene: TRBV5-1; J gene: TRBJ1-5; CDR3 protein: CASSSGRQGNQPQHF; CDR3 DNA: TGCGCCAGCAGCTCGGGGCGACAGGGGAATCAGCCCCAGCATTTT
D gene: -; clone size: few; V gene: TRBV20-1; J gene: TRBJ2-1; CDR3 protein: CSASGQGRYNEQFF; CDR3 DNA: TGCAGTGCAAGCGGGCAGGGTCGATACAATGAGCAGTTCTTC
D gene: -; clone size: few; V gene: TRBV12-3/TRBV12-4; J gene: TRBJ1-1; CDR3 protein: CASRNTWTETMNTEAFF; CDR3 DNA: TGTGCCAGCAGGAATACCTGGACAGAGACTATGAACACTGAAGCTTTCTTT
D gene: -; clone size: many; V gene: TRBV27; J gene: TRBJ1-6; CDR3 protein: CASSLTGWYSPLHF; CDR3 DNA: TGTGCCAGCAGTTTAACAGGGTGGTATTCACCCCTCCACTTT
D gene: -; clone size: few; V gene: TRBV12-3/TRBV12-4; J gene: TRBJ1-5; CDR3 protein: CASSFRQEQPQHF; CDR3 DNA: TGTGCCAGCAGTTTCCGACAGGAACAGCCCCAGCATTTT
D gene: -; clone size: -; V gene: TRBV10-3; J gene: TRBJ1-3; CDR3 protein: CAIAETDSGNTIYF; CDR3 DNA: TGTGCCATCGCGGAGACGGACTCTGGAAACACCATATATTTT
D gene: TRBD1; clone size: few; V gene: TRBV12-5; J gene: TRBJ2-2; CDR3 protein: CASGLSRDRYTGELFF; CDR3 DNA: TGTGCTAGTGGTTTGAGCCGGGACAGATACACCGGGGAGCTGTTTTTT
D gene: TRBD1; clone size: -; V gene: TRBV27; J gene: TRBJ1-2; CDR3 protein: CASSPAGTGHYDYTF; CDR3 DNA: TGTGCCAGCAGTCCTGCCGGGACAGGGCACTATGACTACACCTTC
D gene: TRBD1; clone size: -; V gene: TRBV7-2; J gene: TRBJ2-2; CDR3 protein: CASSPGTAPGELFF; CDR3 DNA: TGTGCCAGCAGCCCCGGGACAGCACCCGGGGAGCTGTTTTTT
D gene: TRBD1; clone size: few; V gene: TRBV7-2; J gene: TRBJ2-5; CDR3 protein: CASSWDRGQETQYF; CDR3 DNA: TGTGCCAGCAGCTGGGACAGGGGCCAAGAGACCCAGTACTTC
D gene: TRBD1; clone size: few; V gene: TRBV2; J gene: TRBJ1-2; CDR3 protein: CASRGQEVYYGYTF; CDR3 DNA: TGTGCCAGCAGAGGACAGGAGGTTTACTATGGCTACACCTTC
D gene: TRBD2; clone size: few; V gene: TRBV29-1; J gene: TRBJ2-2; CDR3 protein: CSVEESGRVAGELFF; CDR3 DNA: TGCAGCGTTGAAGAAAGCGGGAGGGTCGCCGGGGAGCTGTTTTTT
D gene: -; clone size: many; V gene: TRBV25-1; J gene: TRBJ1-1; CDR3 protein: CASSEDREAFF; CDR3 DNA: TGTGCCAGCAGTGAGGACAGAGAAGCTTTCTTT
D gene: -; clone size: -; V gene: TRBV7-2; J gene: TRBJ1-5; CDR3 protein: CASSLAQDRLMENQPQHF; CDR3 DNA: TGTGCCAGCAGCTTAGCGCAGGACCGTCTGATGGAGAATCAGCCCCAGCATTTT
D gene: TRBD1; clone size: few; V gene: TRBV25-1; J gene: TRBJ2-5; CDR3 protein: CASSEFRDSATQYF; CDR3 DNA: TGTGCCAGCAGTGAATTTCGGGACAGCGCGACCCAGTACTTC
D gene: -; clone size: -; V gene: TRBV30; J gene: TRBJ1-6; CDR3 protein: CAWRESIRGINSPLHF; CDR3 DNA: TGTGCCTGGAGAGAATCTATCAGGGGAATTAATTCACCCCTCCACTTT
D gene: -; clone size: once; V gene: TRBV7-3; J gene: TRBJ1-5; CDR3 protein: CASSFGYSQPQHF; CDR3 DNA: TGTGCCAGTAGCTTTGGGTACAGTCAGCCCCAGCATTTT
D gene: -; clone size: many; V gene: TRBV29-1; J gene: TRBJ2-2; CDR3 protein: CSGCLGQNTGELFF; CDR3 DNA: TGCAGCGGATGCCTCGGACAGAACACCGGGGAGCTGTTTTTT
D gene: TRBD2; clone size: -; V gene: TRBV6-1; J gene: TRBJ2-3; CDR3 protein: CASTTSGGADTQYF; CDR3 DNA: TGTGCCAGCACTACTAGCGGGGGGGCAGATACGCAGTATTTT
D gene: -; clone size: few; V gene: TRBV12-3/TRBV12-4; J gene: TRBJ2-4; CDR3 protein: CASSLWQTIAKNIQYF; CDR3 DNA: TGTGCCAGCAGTTTATGGCAGACCATAGCCAAAAACATTCAGTACTTC
D gene: -; clone size: few; V gene: TRBV10-3; J gene: TRBJ2-3; CDR3 protein: CAISSKDTQYF; CDR3 DNA: TGTGCCATCAGTTCTAAAGATACGCAGTATTTT
D gene: TRBD2; clone size: few; V gene: TRBV5-1; J gene: TRBJ2-1; CDR3 protein: CASRTAGGLNEQFF; CDR3 DNA: TGCGCCAGCAGGACAGCGGGAGGACTCAATGAGCAGTTCTTC
D gene: TRBD2; clone size: many; V gene: TRBV20-1; J gene: TRBJ2-5; CDR3 protein: CSATLTSGRPETQYF; CDR3 DNA: TGCAGTGCTACCTTGACTAGCGGGAGGCCGGAGACCCAGTACTTC
D gene: TRBD2; clone size: -; V gene: TRBV4-2; J gene: TRBJ2-1; CDR3 protein: CASSQDVASGEFNEQFF; CDR3 DNA: TGTGCCAGCAGCCAAGACGTAGCTAGCGGGGAGTTCAATGAGCAGTTCTTC
D gene: -; clone size: -; V gene: TRBV7-2; J gene: TRBJ2-1; CDR3 protein: CASSLDQLAPNEQFF; CDR3 DNA: TGTGCCAGCAGCTTAGATCAACTAGCCCCCAATGAGCAGTTCTTC
D gene: -; clone size: -; V gene: TRBV2; J gene: TRBJ1-5; CDR3 protein: CASSEGRVGNQPQHF; CDR3 DNA: TGTGCCAGCAGTGAAGGAAGGGTGGGCAATCAGCCCCAGCATTTT
D gene: TRBD1; clone size: few; V gene: TRBV27; J gene: TRBJ2-3; CDR3 protein: CASSPRQGEDTDTQYF; CDR3 DNA: TGTGCCAGCAGCCCCCGACAGGGGGAGGACACAGATACGCAGTATTTT
D gene: -; clone size: -; V gene: TRBV12-3/TRBV12-4; J gene: TRBJ1-5; CDR3 protein: CASRPKGTNQPQHF; CDR3 DNA: TGTGCCAGCCGCCCCAAGGGGACAAATCAGCCCCAGCATTTT
D gene: TRBD1; clone size: many; V gene: TRBV29-1; J gene: TRBJ2-2; CDR3 protein: CSVAGGGELFF; CDR3 DNA: TGCAGCGTTGCAGGGGGCGGGGAGCTGTTTTTT
D gene: TRBD1; clone size: -; V gene: TRBV20-1; J gene: TRBJ1-5; CDR3 protein: CSARARDRVQPQHF; CDR3 DNA: TGCAGTGCTAGAGCGAGAGACAGGGTTCAGCCCCAGCATTTT
D gene: -; clone size: -; V gene: TRBV10-3; J gene: TRBJ2-3; CDR3 protein: CAISNNADTQYF; CDR3 DNA: TGTGCCATCAGTAACAACGCAGATACGCAGTATTTT
D gene: -; clone size: -; V gene: TRBV10-3; J gene: TRBJ1-2; CDR3 protein: CAISVSGNGYTF; CDR3 DNA: TGTGCCATCAGTGTCTCTGGGAATGGCTACACCTTC
D gene: TRBD2; clone size: -; V gene: TRBV5-6; J gene: TRBJ2-1; CDR3 protein: CAGSPRYSAGGSYNEQFF; CDR3 DNA: TGTGCCGGCAGCCCTCGATATTCCGCGGGAGGGTCCTACAATGAGCAGTTCTTC
D gene: -; clone size: -; V gene: TRBV24-1; J gene: TRBJ1-5; CDR3 protein: CATSAGIEHF; CDR3 DNA: TGTGCCACCAGTGCAGGGATCGAGCATTTT
D gene: -; clone size: -; V gene: TRBV5-1; J gene: TRBJ2-4; CDR3 protein: CASSSTAQGKNIQYF; CDR3 DNA: TGCGCCAGCAGCTCAACGGCTCAGGGCAAAAACATTCAGTACTTC
D gene: -; clone size: -; V gene: TRBV30; J gene: TRBJ2-4; CDR3 protein: CAWSVRGLAKNIQYF; CDR3 DNA: TGTGCCTGGAGTGTACGGGGACTAGCCAAAAACATTCAGTACTTC
D gene: -; clone size: few; V gene: TRBV20-1; J gene: TRBJ1-5; CDR3 protein: CSATDTNQPQHF; CDR3 DNA: TGCAGTGCTACAGACACCAATCAGCCCCAGCATTTT
D gene: -; clone size: -; V gene: TRBV7-6; J gene: TRBJ1-2; CDR3 protein: CASSLGGPTDGYTF; CDR3 DNA: TGTGCCAGCAGCTTAGGGGGGCCGACGGATGGCTACACCTTC
D gene: -; clone size: few; V gene: TRBV5-1; J gene: TRBJ2-2; CDR3 protein: CASSLSGWVNTGELFF; CDR3 DNA: TGCGCCAGCAGCTTGTCTGGTTGGGTGAACACCGGGGAGCTGTTTTTT
D gene: -; clone size: many; V gene: TRBV5-1; J gene: TRBJ2-1; CDR3 protein: CASSLDGDPRGEQFF; CDR3 DNA: TGCGCCAGCAGCTTGGATGGTGACCCCAGGGGTGAGCAGTTCTTC
D gene: -; clone size: -; V gene: TRBV4-2; J gene: TRBJ2-6; CDR3 protein: CASSQLTGAGANVLTF; CDR3 DNA: TGTGCCAGCAGCCAACTTACAGGAGCTGGGGCCAACGTCCTGACTTTC
D gene: -; clone size: few; V gene: TRBV9; J gene: TRBJ2-2; CDR3 protein: CASRRVGGGNTGELFF; CDR3 DNA: TGTGCCAGCAGGAGAGTAGGGGGTGGAAACACCGGGGAGCTGTTTTTT